The 8 T cell receptor beta chains given below trace back to one sample, sequenced in a study of blood T cell repertoires in COVID-19. Method: immunoSEQ multiplex PCR; TCRdb's copy keeps in-frame clones and lacks some. Of tens of thousands of clones listed, over 60% are singletons. Sequenced input: peripheral blood. These receptors all come from a woman aged 45-65 years with active or convalescent COVID-19.

The gene calls are TRBV4-2 and TRBJ1-5; a weak D match, TRBD1 (5 bases). The CDR3 has 14 residues. In germline, CDR1 is LGHNA, CDR2 YNFKEQ. Trimming cost V 4 bases and J 6 bases, with 13 bases left between them. The CDR3 spells CASSPWGQGQPQHF. The CDR3 DNA sequence: TGTGCCAGCAGCCCGTGGGGCCAGGGTCAGCCCCAGCATTTT.

The count of this clone is one. The sample carries other DNA sequences with the same CDR3. The rearrangement joins TRBV12-3 or TRBV12-4 to TRBJ1-1, with TRBD1 matching over 8 bases. The CDR3 runs 13 residues. V trimming: 2 bases; J trimming: 5 bases; junction bases outside the gene matches: 1. The CDR3 DNA reads TGTGCCAGCAGTTTACAGGGGGCGACTGAAGCTTTCTTT. Translating it yields CASSLQGATEAFF.

The rearrangement uses TRBV7-2 and TRBJ2-1, with TRBD2 identical over 7 bases. Germline CDR1 SGHTA, CDR2 FQGNSA. CDR3 length: 18 amino acids. J lost 5 bases, V lost 2 bases, and 15 bases had no gene match. CDR3: CASSLRTSGGGGNNEQFF. The CDR3 bases are TGTGCCAGCAGCTTAAGGACTTCTGGTGGGGGAGGGAACAATGAGCAGTTCTTC.

The J gene is TRBJ1-4, the V gene TRBV15; D ambiguous. The length of the CDR3 is 13 residues. Trimming took off 1 base at V and 7 bases at J, with 7 bases between the two ends. CDR1 and CDR2 from the germline V gene are LNHNV and YYDKDF (reference sequence). The CDR3 loop reads CATSRGRSEKLFF. The CDR3 DNA is TGTGCCACCAGCAGAGGTAGAAGTGAAAAACTGTTTTTT.

This clone was seen a handful of times. The chain combines TRBV5-1 with TRBJ1-5; 9 bases fit TRBD1. In germline, CDR1 is SGHRS, CDR2 YFSETQ. The junction had 5 bases not matched to a gene; V was cut back by 1 base and J by 6 bases. The CDR3 spans 15 residues. The DNA of the CDR3 is TGCGCCAGCAGCTTGAATTCGGACAGGGGTCAGCCCCAGCATTTT. Protein sequence: CASSLNSDRGQPQHF.

This sequence joins TRBV30 and TRBJ1-2, with D perhaps matching TRBD1 (5 bases). The CDR3 spans 12 residues. Germline CDR1 GTSNPN, CDR2 SVGIG (reference sequence). Trimming cost V 3 bases and J 2 bases, with 7 bases left between them. The CDR3 region is CAWRSGNYGYTF. The CDR3, as DNA: TGTGCCTGGAGATCAGGGAACTATGGCTACACCTTC. The variable domain in full, with the rest retrieved from reference TRBV30 and TRBJ1-2, is SQTIHQWPATLVQPVGSPLSLECTVEGTSNPNLYWYRQAAGRGLQLLFYSVGIGQISSEVPQNLSASRPQDRQFILSSKKLLLSDSGFYLCAWRSGNYGYTFGSGTRLTVV.

This chain connects TRBV30 to TRBJ2-7, with D tentatively TRBD1 (5 bases). The CDR3 runs 11 residues. Trimming left V 8 bases short and J 0 bases short, with 8 bases between. Looked up from germline, CDR1 is GTSNPN and CDR2 is SVGIG (reference sequence). CDR3 nucleotide sequence: TGTGCCACAGGAAGCTCCTACGAGCAGTACTTC. It translates to CATGSSYEQYF.

With regard to this clone: Other nucleotide sequences from this sample produce the same CDR3. The V gene is TRBV29-1, the J gene TRBJ2-7, with D perhaps TRBD2 (5 bases). CDR3 size: 11 residues. V gave up 4 bases and J gave up 3 bases, with 7 bases separating them. Germline V gives CDR1 SQVTM, CDR2 ANQGSEA. The CDR3 DNA reads as TGCAGCGTTGGAGGGTTCTACGAGCAGTACTTC. Its translation is CSVGGFYEQYF.